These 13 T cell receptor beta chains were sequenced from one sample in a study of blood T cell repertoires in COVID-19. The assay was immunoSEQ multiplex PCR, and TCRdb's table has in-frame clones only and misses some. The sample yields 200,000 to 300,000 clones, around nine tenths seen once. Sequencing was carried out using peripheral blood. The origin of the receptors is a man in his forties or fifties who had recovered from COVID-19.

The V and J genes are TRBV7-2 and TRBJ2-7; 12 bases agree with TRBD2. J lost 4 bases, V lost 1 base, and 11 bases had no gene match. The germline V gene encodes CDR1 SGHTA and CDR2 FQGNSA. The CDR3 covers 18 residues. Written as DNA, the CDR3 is TGTGCCAGCAGCTTAGTGCCTGGTGGACTAGCGGGATGGTACGAGCAGTACTTC. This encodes CASSLVPGGLAGWYEQYF.

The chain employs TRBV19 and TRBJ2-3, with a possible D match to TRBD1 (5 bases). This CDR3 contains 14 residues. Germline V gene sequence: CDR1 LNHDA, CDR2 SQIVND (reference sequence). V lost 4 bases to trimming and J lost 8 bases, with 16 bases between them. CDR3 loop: CASSTPGLWVTQYF. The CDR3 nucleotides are TGTGCCAGTAGTACCCCAGGGCTATGGGTTACGCAGTATTTT.

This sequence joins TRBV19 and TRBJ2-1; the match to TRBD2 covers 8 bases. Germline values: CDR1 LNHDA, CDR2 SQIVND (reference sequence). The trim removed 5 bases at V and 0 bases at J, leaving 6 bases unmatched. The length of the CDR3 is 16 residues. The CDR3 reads CASSALLADSYNEQFF. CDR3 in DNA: TGTGCCAGTAGTGCCCTACTAGCGGACTCCTACAATGAGCAGTTCTTC.

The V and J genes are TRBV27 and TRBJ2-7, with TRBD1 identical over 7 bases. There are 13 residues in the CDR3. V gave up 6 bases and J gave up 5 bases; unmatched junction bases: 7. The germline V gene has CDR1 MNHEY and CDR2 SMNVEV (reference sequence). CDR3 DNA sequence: TGTGCCAGCAGGCCGACAGGGATCCACGAGCAGTACTTC. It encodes CASRPTGIHEQYF.

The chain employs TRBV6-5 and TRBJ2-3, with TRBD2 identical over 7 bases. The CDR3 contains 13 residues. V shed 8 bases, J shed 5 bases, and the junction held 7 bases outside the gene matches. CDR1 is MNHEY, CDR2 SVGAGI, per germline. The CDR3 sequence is CASRTRQGDTQYF. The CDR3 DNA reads TGTGCCAGCCGGACTAGACAAGGAGATACGCAGTATTTT.

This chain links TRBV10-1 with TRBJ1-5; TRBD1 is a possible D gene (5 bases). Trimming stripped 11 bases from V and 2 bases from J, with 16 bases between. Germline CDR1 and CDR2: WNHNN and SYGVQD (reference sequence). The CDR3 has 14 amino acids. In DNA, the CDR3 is TGCGCCCGCACGGGGGATTATGGCAATCAGCCCCAGCATTTT. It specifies CARTGDYGNQPQHF.

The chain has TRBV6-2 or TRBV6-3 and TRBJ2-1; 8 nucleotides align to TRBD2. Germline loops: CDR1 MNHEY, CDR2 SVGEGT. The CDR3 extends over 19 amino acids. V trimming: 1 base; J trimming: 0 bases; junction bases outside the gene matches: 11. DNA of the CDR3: TGTGCCAGCAGTTACTTTGCGGGGGGCCCTACCAGCTCCTACAATGAGCAGTTCTTC. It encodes CASSYFAGGPTSSYNEQFF.

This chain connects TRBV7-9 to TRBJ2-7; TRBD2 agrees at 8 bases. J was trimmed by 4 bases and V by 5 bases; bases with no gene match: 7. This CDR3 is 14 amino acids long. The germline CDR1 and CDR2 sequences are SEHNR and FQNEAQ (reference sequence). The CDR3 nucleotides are TGTGCCAGCAGCCCGACGGGGGGGCGGTACGAGCAGTACTTC. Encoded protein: CASSPTGGRYEQYF.

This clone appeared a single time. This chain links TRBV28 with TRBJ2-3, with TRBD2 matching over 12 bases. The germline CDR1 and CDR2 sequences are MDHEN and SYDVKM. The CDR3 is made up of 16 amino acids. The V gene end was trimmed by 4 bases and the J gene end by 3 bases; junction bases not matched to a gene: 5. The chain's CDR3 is CASSSLAGGGTDTQYF. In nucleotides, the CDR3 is TGTGCCAGCAGTTCACTAGCGGGAGGAGGGACAGATACGCAGTATTTT.

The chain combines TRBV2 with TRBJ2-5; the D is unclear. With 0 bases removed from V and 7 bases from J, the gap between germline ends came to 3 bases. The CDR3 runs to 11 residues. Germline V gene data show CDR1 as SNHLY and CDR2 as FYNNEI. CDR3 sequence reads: CASSEAATQYF. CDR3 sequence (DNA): TGTGCCAGCAGTGAAGCGGCGACCCAGTACTTC. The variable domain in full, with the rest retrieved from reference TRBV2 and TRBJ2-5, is EPEVTQTPSHQVTQMGQEVILRCVPISNHLYFYWYRQILGQKVEFLVSFYNNEISEKSEIFDDQFSVERPDGSNFTLKIRSTKLEDSAMYFCASSEAATQYFGPGTRLLVL.

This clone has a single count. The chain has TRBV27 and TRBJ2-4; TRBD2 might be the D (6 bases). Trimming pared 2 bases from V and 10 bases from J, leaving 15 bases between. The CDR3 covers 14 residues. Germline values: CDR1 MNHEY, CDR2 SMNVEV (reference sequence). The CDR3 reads CASSLEEGSTIQYF. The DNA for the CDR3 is TGTGCCAGCAGTTTAGAGGAGGGATCGACAATTCAGTACTTC.

The chain's CDR3 is CASSVYPGTSTDTQYF. The CDR3 nucleotides are TGTGCCAGCAGCGTATACCCGGGGACTAGCACAGATACGCAGTATTTT. The chain links TRBV9 to TRBJ2-3, with a possible D match to TRBD2 (6 bases). V was trimmed by 1 base and J by 0 bases, leaving 12 bases between them. This CDR3 region has 16 residues. The germline V gene has CDR1 SGDLS and CDR2 YYNGEE. The full variable domain, in which reference TRBV9 and TRBJ2-3 provide the parts outside the CDR3, is DSGVTQTPKHLITATGQRVTLRCSPRSGDLSVYWYQQSLDQGLQFLIQYYNGEERAKGNILERFSAQQFPDLHSELNLSSLELGDSALYFCASSVYPGTSTDTQYFGPGTRLTVL.

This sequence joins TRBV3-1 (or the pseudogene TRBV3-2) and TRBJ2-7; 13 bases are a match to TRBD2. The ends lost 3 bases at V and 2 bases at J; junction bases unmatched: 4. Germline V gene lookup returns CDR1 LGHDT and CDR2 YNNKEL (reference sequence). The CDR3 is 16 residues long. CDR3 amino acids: CASSHLGLAGAYEQYF. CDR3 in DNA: TGTGCCAGCAGCCACCTCGGACTAGCGGGGGCCTACGAGCAGTACTTC.